This T cell receptor (beta chain) was found in a study of neurological immune-mediated disorders. TCRdb fed the 5' RACE reads into MiXCR, producing one record per CDR3 protein. The sample lists about 30,000 distinct CDR3 sequences; roughly 15% were seen once. This CDR3 region has 17 residues. Germline V lookup: CDR1 KGHDR, CDR2 SFDVKD. Trimming stripped 0 bases from V and 7 bases from J, with 19 bases between. This clonotype was seen many times. The origin of this receptor is a man between 65 and 85 years old in good health. The V call is TRBV24-1, the J call TRBJ2-3, with D possibly being TRBD1 or TRBD2 (5 bases each). The sequencing sample was made of PBMCs. CDR3 sequence: CATSDLSPWGSPHTQYF. The CDR3 DNA reads TGTGCCACCAGTGATTTGTCACCCTGGGGGTCTCCACATACGCAGTATTTT.